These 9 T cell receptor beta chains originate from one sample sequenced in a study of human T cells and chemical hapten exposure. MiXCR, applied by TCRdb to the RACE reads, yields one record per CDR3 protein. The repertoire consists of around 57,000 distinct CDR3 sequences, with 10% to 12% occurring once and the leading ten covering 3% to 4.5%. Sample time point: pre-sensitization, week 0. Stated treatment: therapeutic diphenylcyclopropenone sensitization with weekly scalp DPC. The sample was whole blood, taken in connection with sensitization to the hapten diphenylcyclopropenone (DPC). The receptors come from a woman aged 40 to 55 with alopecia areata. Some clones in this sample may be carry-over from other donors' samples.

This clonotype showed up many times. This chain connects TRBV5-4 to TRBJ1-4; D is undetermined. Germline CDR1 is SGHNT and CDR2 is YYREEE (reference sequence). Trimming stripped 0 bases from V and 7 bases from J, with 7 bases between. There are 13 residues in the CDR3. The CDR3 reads CASSLGLGEKLFF. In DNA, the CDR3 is TGTGCCAGCAGCTTGGGTTTGGGTGAAAAACTGTTTTTT.

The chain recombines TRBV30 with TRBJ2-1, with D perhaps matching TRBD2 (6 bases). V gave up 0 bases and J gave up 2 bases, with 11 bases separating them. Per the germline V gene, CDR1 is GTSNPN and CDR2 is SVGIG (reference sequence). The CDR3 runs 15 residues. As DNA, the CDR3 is TGTGCCTGGAGTGTACCCGGCGGGACCTACAATGAGCAGTTCTTC. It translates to CAWSVPGGTYNEQFF.

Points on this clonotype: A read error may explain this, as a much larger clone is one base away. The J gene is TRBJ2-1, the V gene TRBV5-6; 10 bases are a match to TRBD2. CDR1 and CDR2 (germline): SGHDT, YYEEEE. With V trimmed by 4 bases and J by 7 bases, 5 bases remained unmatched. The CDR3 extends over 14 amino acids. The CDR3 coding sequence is TGTGCCAGCAGCCCAGCGGGGGGGCTGAATGAGCAGTTCTTC. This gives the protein CASSPAGGLNEQFF.

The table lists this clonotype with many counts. CDR3 DNA: TGTGCCAGCAGCTGGGGACAGGCCCTCATGAACACTGAAGCTTTCTTT. It encodes CASSWGQALMNTEAFF. V and J are TRBV7-9 and TRBJ1-1; 8 nucleotides line up with TRBD1. Trimming cost V 4 bases and J 0 bases; bases outside gene matches: 7. The CDR3 sequence is 16 residues long. The germline V gene has CDR1 SEHNR and CDR2 FQNEAQ (reference sequence).

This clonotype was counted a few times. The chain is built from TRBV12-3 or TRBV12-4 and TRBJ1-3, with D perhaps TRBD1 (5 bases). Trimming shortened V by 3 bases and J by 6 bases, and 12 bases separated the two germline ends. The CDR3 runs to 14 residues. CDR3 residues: CASSFGGSENTIYF. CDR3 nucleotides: TGTGCCAGCAGTTTCGGGGGTTCGGAAAACACCATATATTTT.

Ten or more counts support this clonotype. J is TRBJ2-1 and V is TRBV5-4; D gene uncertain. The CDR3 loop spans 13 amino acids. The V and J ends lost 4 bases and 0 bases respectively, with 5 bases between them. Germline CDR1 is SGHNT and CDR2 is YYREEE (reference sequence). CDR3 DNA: TGTGCCAGCAGCCGGAGCTCCTACAATGAGCAGTTCTTC. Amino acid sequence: CASSRSSYNEQFF. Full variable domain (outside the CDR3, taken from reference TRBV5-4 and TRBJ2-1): ETGVTQSPTHLIKTRGQQVTLRCSSQSGHNTVSWYQQALGQGPQFIFQYYREEENGRGNFPPRFSGLQFPNYSSELNVNALELDDSALYLCASSRSSYNEQFFGPGTRLTVL.

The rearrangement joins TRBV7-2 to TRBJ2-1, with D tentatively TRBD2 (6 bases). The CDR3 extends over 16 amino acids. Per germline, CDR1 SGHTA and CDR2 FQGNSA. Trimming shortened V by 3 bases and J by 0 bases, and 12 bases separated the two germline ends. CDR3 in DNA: TGTGCCAGCAGCTTGGGCGGGGCGAGCTCCTACAATGAGCAGTTCTTC. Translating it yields CASSLGGASSYNEQFF.

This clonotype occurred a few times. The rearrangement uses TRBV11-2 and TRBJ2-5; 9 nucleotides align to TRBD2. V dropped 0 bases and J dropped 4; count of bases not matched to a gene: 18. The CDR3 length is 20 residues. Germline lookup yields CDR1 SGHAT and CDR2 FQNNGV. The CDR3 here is CASSLDSRPAREGRGETQYF. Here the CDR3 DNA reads TGTGCCAGCAGCTTAGATTCGCGCCCAGCGCGGGAGGGTCGGGGAGAGACCCAGTACTTC. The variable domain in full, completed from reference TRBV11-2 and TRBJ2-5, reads EAGVAQSPRYKIIEKRQSVAFWCNPISGHATLYWYQQILGQGPKLLIQFQNNGVVDDSQLPKDRFSAERLKGVDSTLKIQPAKLEDSAVYLCASSLDSRPAREGRGETQYFGPGTRLLVL.

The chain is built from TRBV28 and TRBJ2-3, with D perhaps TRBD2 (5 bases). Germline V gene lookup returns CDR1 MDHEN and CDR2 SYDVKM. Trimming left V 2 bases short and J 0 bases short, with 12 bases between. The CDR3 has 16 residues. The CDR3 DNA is TGTGCCAGCAGTTTAATGGAGCGGTACAGCACAGATACGCAGTATTTT. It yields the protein CASSLMERYSTDTQYF.